This TCR beta chain is from a study of shared clonotypes between healthy human individuals (TCRdb year 2020). For the wider study: A couple of women and a few men aged 18 to 49 years were included in the cohort. Libraries were prepared and TCR repertoires were sequenced by different laboratories using diverse techniques, in order to increase sequencing depth and limit assay-specific biases. Per donor, leukapheresis produced somewhere between about 0.85 and 10 billion PBMCs. The study deeply sequenced blood TCR repertoires of several healthy adults to estimate repertoire size and the extent of clonotype sharing between individuals. For each donor, CD4 naive and CD4 memory were each given three plates, CD8 naive was given two plates, and CD8 memory was given one plate.

Using the deep immunoSEQ assay, TCR CDR3 regions were amplified from genomic DNA by multiplex PCR. Genomic DNA extracted from each cell subset was distributed evenly over all wells of several immunoSEQ 96-well plates, and each plate served as one replicate. For sorted subsets, about 0.2 ug genomic DNA, equal to tens of thousands of T cell genomes, was loaded into each replicate PCR. The purified libraries were quantified using a Qubit 3.0 fluorometer, sized with a Bioanalyzer 2100, and then quantified again using the KAPA Library Quantification kit. Every immunoSEQ 96-well plate was sequenced on a dedicated single-read 150-cycle Illumina NextSeq 550 flow cell. The source study handled its data this way. Because the immunoSEQ output included only junctional sequences and no quality scores, the filtering could not be the same as the filtering used for full-length reads. To assign V/J genes and CDR3, sequences were annotated using PyIR, a Python wrapper for IgBLAST v1.9, with IMGT germline references. Reads were filtered out if the reads had weak V/J assignments (E-value above 1e-6), no CDR3, stop codons, out-of-frame junctions, or ambiguous translated residues. V3J clonotypes were defined by identical inferred V gene, J gene, and CDR3 amino acid sequence. To compute the percentage overlap between repertoires, the number of shared unique clonotypes was divided by the size of the smaller repertoire. Richness of each repertoire was evaluated using RTK rarefaction, the Chao1 estimator, and Recon v2.1 estimates of unobserved clonotypes. Generation probabilities for all TCRbeta clonotypes obtained by the gDNA method from a handful of donors were computed using OLGA. This is the immuneACCESS table as TCRdb keeps it, with only in-frame sequences that have V and J called. A part of the clones is gone; compared with another copy, unresolved V genes explain less than half, and the rest is unexplained. V and J calls and clone size come straight from that table; D and trimming were deduced from the DNA. The sample records roughly 1,500,000 clones, 95% to 99% of which are singletons. Approximately 0.44% of the sample goes to the ten largest clones.

Based on the germline V gene, the CDR1 and CDR2 sequences are SQVTM and ANQGSEA. The trim is 2 bases for V and 7 bases for J, with a gap of 5 bases between the germline ends. The cysteine opens and the phenylalanine closes a CDR3 of 10 amino acids. Here the CDR3 DNA is all that survives: 30 bases in frame from base 1. Details on this clone: Its specific antigen is unknown. Per-base quality was not reported, and no clone a single base away is much larger than it.

Broader findings and caveats from the paper: About 5% of naive CD4, around 3.6% of naive CD8, 2.3% of memory CD4, and about 0.4% of memory CD8 clonotypes were shared across a few donors. The small number of donors limited the genetic and exposure-history diversity represented. Pairwise subsampling indicated that sequencing depth was expected to affect the degree of clonotype sharing among donors. Incomplete sequencing was indicated by rarefaction of sorted-subset datasets, despite the large sequencing depth. Sampling was limited to blood, and TCR repertoires in tissue likely differ from TCR repertoires in blood. Compared with non-shared clonotypes, the clonotypes found in all four sorted-subset donors had higher generation probabilities. Naive subsets generally had larger estimated clonotype richness than memory subsets.

Healthy HIV-negative adults with no recently reported acute infections or vaccinations were included as donors. All donors were Caucasian adults living in Nashville, Tennessee, USA. CD4+ T cells were enriched by magnetic negative selection; naive cells were then positively selected on CD45RA, and the negative fraction formed the memory subset. Blood was collected by leukapheresis, and PBMCs were isolated by Ficoll-Histopaque density gradient centrifugation and then cryopreserved in liquid nitrogen vapor phase. Purity and quantity of every magnetically sorted T cell population were checked by analytical flow cytometry. Genomic DNA was isolated from each sorted fraction and quantified by UV absorbance on a Nanodrop 2000c.

This clonotype was obtained from a young man in good health. Sequencing was performed on naive CD4+ T cells sorted from blood. This specimen's cell subset or site label, per the study, means: CD45RA+ positively selected. This chain is built from TRBV29-1 and TRBJ1-2, with the D gene not clear enough to name. The CDR3 corresponds to CSVESPGYTF. In nucleotide form, the sequence is TGCAGCGTTGAAAGCCCTGGCTACACCTTC.